These 10 T cell receptor beta chains were all obtained from the same sample, sequenced in a study of T cells in women clearing cervical HPV infection. Clones were read by immunoSEQ multiplex PCR, and TCRdb kept only the in-frame ones, dropping some. The sample table includes around 20,000 clones. The sequenced sample consisted of blood buffy coat. All receptors derive from a woman between 18 and 75 years old with a cervical HPV16 infection that either progressed to CIN3+ or cleared (not recorded which).

Details on this clone: The read falls 3 residues short of the CDR3 end, and the missing part is taken from the germline J gene. The chain combines TRBV30 with TRBJ1-3; 10 bases line up with TRBD1. The CDR3 is 17 residues long. V shed 0 bases, J shed 1 base, and the junction held 6 bases outside the gene matches. Germline V gene lookup returns CDR1 GTSNPN and CDR2 SVGIG (reference sequence). The CDR3 region is CAWSVSSGQGSGNTIYF. Incomplete CDR3 DNA: TGTGCCTGGAGTGTTAGCTCGGGACAGGGGTCTGGAAACACC.

A note on this clone: The read ends 3 residues shy of where the CDR3 ends; the end is completed using the germline J gene. This chain connects TRBV4-1 to TRBJ1-2; TRBD1 matches 7 bases. CDR3 size: 14 residues. Germline assignment: CDR1 MGHRA and CDR2 YSYEKL. V trimming: 0 bases; J trimming: 2 bases; junction bases outside the gene matches: 0. The DNA read from the CDR3 is TGCGCCAGCAGCCAAGACAGGGGGAACTATGGC. Protein product: CASSQDRGNYG. The full CDR3 sequence reads CASSQDRGNYGYTF.

As for this clone: The read halts 3 residues ahead of the CDR3 end, with the missing end drawn from the germline J gene. This rearrangement joins TRBV20-1 to TRBJ2-5, with TRBD2 as a possible D gene (5 bases). This CDR3 is built from 12 residues. Trimming shortened V by 5 bases and J by 4 bases, and 11 bases separated the two germline ends. Germline CDR1 DFQATT, CDR2 SNEGSKA (reference sequence). The covered CDR3 bases are TGCAGTGCTCCAGGACGGGGAGAGACC. It is translated as CSAPGRGET. The CDR3 in full is CSAPGRGETQYF.

The CDR3 sequence: CAWVDRGHQTSDEQYF. Partial CDR3 DNA: TGTGCCTGGGTGGACAGGGGCCACCAAACCTCTGACGAG. J is TRBJ2-7 and V is TRBV30; 9 bases agree with TRBD1. The CDR3 end falls 3 residues outside the read, so it is completed with the germline J gene. There are 16 residues in the CDR3. Germline CDR1 reads GTSNPN; CDR2 reads SVGIG (reference sequence). V gave up 5 bases and J gave up 5 bases; unmatched junction bases: 16.

On this clone: The read stops 3 residues short of the end of the CDR3; the missing end is completed from the germline J gene. The V call is TRBV30, the J call TRBJ2-7; a weak D match, TRBD1 (6 bases). The CDR3 has 10 residues. Trimming removed 5 bases from V and 6 bases from J, with 8 bases in between. Germline CDR1 GTSNPN, CDR2 SVGIG (reference sequence). The part of the CDR3 DNA that was read is TGTGCCTGGGGACAGCCCGAG. Its translation: CAWGQPE. The CDR3 reads in full as CAWGQPEQYF.

The CDR3 DNA, read in part, is TGTGCCAGCAGCGACAGGGTCAGCACAGATACG. It specifies CASSDRVSTDT. The whole CDR3 sequence is CASSDRVSTDTQYF. This rearrangement joins TRBV11-3 to TRBJ2-3, with 7 bases matching TRBD1. The read ends 3 residues before the CDR3 terminus; that terminus is restored from the germline J gene. Germline V gene sequence: CDR1 SGHNT, CDR2 YENEEA. The V gene end was trimmed by 5 bases and the J gene end by 0 bases; junction bases not matched to a gene: 2. This CDR3 region has 14 residues.

Concerning this clone: The CDR3 end is not reached by the read, which stops 3 residues before it; the germline J gene fills it in. The chain uses TRBV6-4 and TRBJ2-7, with D possibly being TRBD2 (6 bases). CDR1 and CDR2 (germline): MRHNA, SNTAGT. V lost 2 bases and J 5 bases, leaving 13 bases between the germline ends. There are 14 residues in the CDR3. CDR3 DNA, as far as it was read: TGTGCCAGCAGTGACGGGGGGAGATACGACGAG. Translation gives CASSDGGRYDE. The whole CDR3 region reads CASSDGGRYDEQYF.

About this clone: With the read ending 3 residues before the CDR3 end, the germline J gene is used to fill in that end. V and J are TRBV24-1 and TRBJ2-5; tentative D call: TRBD1 (6 bases). Germline CDR1 reads KGHDR; CDR2 reads SFDVKD. Trimming took off 3 bases at V and 2 bases at J, with 12 bases between the two ends. The CDR3 totals 15 residues. CDR3 protein: CATSDPGTPQETQYF. The sequenced CDR3 bases are TGTGCCACCAGTGATCCCGGGACACCACAAGAGACC.

As to this clone: The read comes to an end 3 residues before the CDR3 does, leaving the germline J gene to fill in the end. The chain recombines TRBV2 with TRBJ2-7; D call uncertain. Per the germline V gene, CDR1 is SNHLY and CDR2 is FYNNEI. The CDR3 has 12 residues. V was trimmed by 6 bases and J by 2 bases, leaving 8 bases between them. The CDR3: CASRSGTYEQYF. The DNA read from the CDR3 is TGTGCCAGCAGATCAGGTACCTACGAG. Using reference TRBV2 and TRBJ2-7 for the parts outside the CDR3, the full variable domain is EPEVTQTPSHQVTQMGQEVILRCVPISNHLYFYWYRQILGQKVEFLVSFYNNEISEKSEIFDDQFSVERPDGSNFTLKIRSTKLEDSAMYFCASRSGTYEQYFGPGTRLTVT.

A remark on this clone: The read ends 3 residues shy of where the CDR3 ends; the end is completed using the germline J gene. The chain recombines TRBV18 with TRBJ2-1, with D uncertain. V was trimmed by 0 bases and J by 2 bases, leaving 11 bases between them. The germline CDR1 and CDR2 sequences are KGHSH and LQKENI. The CDR3 is 16 residues long. The CDR3 loop is CASSPPLGSPYNEQFF. Incomplete CDR3 DNA: TGTGCCAGCTCACCACCTTTAGGTAGCCCCTACAATGAG.